The T cell receptor beta chain described here comes from a study of cytomegalovirus exposure and HLA in healthy donors. This clone has just a few counts. Trimming took 10 bases from V and 6 from J, leaving 13 bases between them. CDR1 is MDHEN, CDR2 SYDVKM, per germline. The CDR3 has 12 residues. Vbeta (60) and Jbeta (13) primers were used in the PCR. Method: immunoSEQ multiplex PCR; TCRdb's copy keeps in-frame clones and lacks some. The sample consists of around 190,000 clones, 65% to 90% of them appearing once. The sample was PBMCs. This receptor was obtained from a woman younger than 45 in good health and CMV-seronegative. The V and J genes are TRBV28 and TRBJ1-5; the D gene is possibly TRBD1 (5 bases). CDR3 residues: CATDSQGQPQHF. As DNA, the CDR3 is TGTGCCACTGATTCCCAGGGTCAGCCCCAGCATTTT.